This entry lists 27 T cell receptor beta chains sequenced from one sample in a study of T cells in Graves' hyperthyroidism and ophthalmopathy. TCR beta CDR3 regions were amplified from RNA transcripts. A first-round RT-PCR of the TCR CDR3 used the HTBI primer set. TCRdb independently ran MiXCR on the multiplex PCR reads; one entry per CDR3 protein. The sample has about 760,000 distinct CDR3 sequences; around 40% are singletons. Sequenced material: blood. These receptor sequences come from a woman between 40 and 50 years old with Graves' hyperthyroidism.

This clonotype turned up a few times. V is TRBV19 and J is TRBJ1-1; D uncertain. The CDR3 covers 13 residues. V was cut by 5 bases and J by 3 bases, with 10 bases left in between. Looked up from germline, CDR1 is LNHDA and CDR2 is SQIVND (reference sequence). CDR3 in DNA: TGTGCCAGTAGTTATGGGTTAGACACTGAAGCTTTCTTT. Translation: CASSYGLDTEAFF.

The chain couples TRBV28 to TRBJ2-7; possibly TRBD2 for D (5 bases). The germline gives CDR1 MDHEN, CDR2 SYDVKM. The germline V and J ends were trimmed by 5 bases and 2 bases, with 13 bases remaining between them. The CDR3 runs 14 residues. The CDR3 sequence: CASSPGLGPYEQYF. The CDR3 bases are TGTGCCAGCAGTCCCGGACTGGGCCCCTACGAGCAGTACTTC. The entire variable domain, with the rest obtained from reference TRBV28 and TRBJ2-7, is as follows: DVKVTQSSRYLVKRTGEKVFLECVQDMDHENMFWYRQDPGLGLRLIYFSYDVKMKEKGDIPEGYSVSREKKERFSLILESASTNQTSMYLCASSPGLGPYEQYFGPGTRLTVT.

Comments on this clonotype: Being one base from a much bigger clone, this may be a read error. The chain carries TRBV5-1 and TRBJ2-7, with D perhaps matching TRBD1 (6 bases). This CDR3 contains 13 residues. Germline loops: CDR1 SGHRS, CDR2 YFSETQ. The V end was cut by 1 base, the J end by 9 bases, with 14 bases between. CDR3 sequence reads: CASSLRQAGAQYF. The CDR3 bases are TGCGCCAGCAGCTTGAGACAGGCAGGCGCGCAGTACTTC.

This sequence joins TRBV29-1 and TRBJ2-2; D is unclear. Trimming removed 7 bases at V and 3 bases at J, with 12 bases between. CDR3 length equals 13 residues. Germline CDR1 SQVTM, CDR2 ANQGSEA. CDR3 sequence: CSASSFDTGELFF. The DNA for the CDR3 is TGCAGCGCCAGTAGCTTCGACACCGGGGAGCTGTTTTTT.

This clonotype was counted at least ten times. CDR3 in amino acids: CASSLEPGRQHF. The CDR3 DNA is TGTGCCAGCAGCTTAGAGCCGGGCCGGCAGCATTTT. The chain recombines TRBV7-9 with TRBJ1-5; no clear D. Trimming cost V 1 base and J 13 bases, with 11 bases left between them. This CDR3 spans 12 amino acids. In germline, CDR1 is SEHNR, CDR2 FQNEAQ (reference sequence).

The chain combines TRBV19 with TRBJ2-5; D call uncertain. V was clipped by 4 bases and J by 4 bases, with 7 bases between them. Germline loops: CDR1 LNHDA, CDR2 SQIVND (reference sequence). The CDR3 loop spans 12 amino acids. CDR3 protein: CASSRLRETQYF. DNA for the CDR3: TGTGCCAGTAGTAGACTTCGAGAGACCCAGTACTTC.

The chain employs TRBV2 and TRBJ1-4, with D perhaps TRBD1 (6 bases). V was cut by 3 bases and J by 8 bases, with 10 bases left in between. Per the germline V gene, CDR1 is SNHLY and CDR2 is FYNNEI. The CDR3 has 13 amino acids. This chain's CDR3 is CASSDQGSEKLFF. The DNA for the CDR3 is TGTGCCAGCAGTGATCAGGGGAGCGAAAAACTGTTTTTT.

The chain has TRBV5-1 and TRBJ2-7, with D possibly being TRBD1 (6 bases). The end of the DNA fits TRBJ2-1 better, so the J call may be wrong. Germline CDR1 is SGHRS and CDR2 is YFSETQ. CDR3 length: 14 amino acids. As DNA, the CDR3 is TGCGCCAGCAGCGGGGGCGGTTCCTACAATGAGCAGTTCTTC. This gives the protein CASSGGGSYNEQFF.

The chain couples TRBV5-1 to TRBJ2-7, with D unresolved. The ends were cut back, 5 bases at V and 8 bases at J, with 14 bases in the middle. CDR1 and CDR2 (germline): SGHRS, YFSETQ. The CDR3 extends over 12 amino acids. The CDR3 loop reads CASRSSSLKQYF. CDR3 nucleotide sequence: TGCGCCAGCAGGAGCTCGTCTTTGAAGCAGTACTTC.

This sequence joins TRBV3-1 and TRBJ1-4; D unclear. Trimming left V 0 bases short and J 5 bases short, with 10 bases between. Per the germline V gene, CDR1 is LGHDT and CDR2 is YNNKEL (reference sequence). The CDR3 length is 15 residues. CDR3 residues: CASSQDLEPNEKLFF. CDR3 sequence (DNA): TGTGCCAGCAGCCAAGATCTGGAACCGAATGAAAAACTGTTTTTT.

This sequence joins TRBV6-9 and TRBJ2-7, with 9 nucleotides matching TRBD1. The J call is uncertain, as TRBJ2-1 better fits the DNA end. This CDR3 has 13 residues. Germline V CDR1 and CDR2: MNHGY, SVAAGI. CDR3: CASRRTGAHEQFF. CDR3 DNA sequence: TGTGCCAGCAGAAGGACAGGGGCCCATGAGCAGTTCTTC.

The V call is TRBV10-3, the J call TRBJ1-4, with no clear D. The CDR3 loop spans 15 amino acids. V shed 7 bases and J shed 8 bases, with 20 bases lying between them. Germline-derived CDR1 and CDR2 are ENHRY and SYGVKD. The CDR3: CAIMGSRLIREKLFF. The CDR3 coding sequence is TGTGCCATCATGGGGTCCAGGTTAATAAGGGAAAAACTGTTTTTT.

This clonotype appeared many times. CDR3 sequence (DNA): TGTGCCAGCAGTGTGGCAGGGAGTGGGGCCAACGTCCTGACTTTC. It yields the protein CASSVAGSGANVLTF. This chain joins TRBV12-3 or TRBV12-4 and TRBJ2-6; D is tentatively TRBD1 or TRBD2 (5 bases each). The CDR3 has 15 amino acids. V lost 5 bases and J lost 3, with 11 bases in between.

The chain uses TRBV14 and TRBJ1-1; D unresolved. Per germline, CDR1 SGHDN and CDR2 FVKESK. This CDR3 contains 13 residues. V was cut by 3 bases and J by 0 bases, with 5 bases left in between. CDR3 residues: CASSHELNTEAFF. CDR3 nucleotides: TGTGCCAGCAGCCATGAATTGAACACTGAAGCTTTCTTT.

The chain carries TRBV6-1 and TRBJ1-5; TRBD1 agrees at 7 bases. CDR3 size: 18 residues. With 6 bases clipped from V and 1 base from J, the junction kept 15 bases outside the gene matches. The germline V gene encodes CDR1 MNHNS and CDR2 SASEGT. CDR3 DNA: TGTGCCAGCAGGGTCGACAGGGCATTAGGAAACAGCAATCAGCCCCAGCATTTT. This gives the protein CASRVDRALGNSNQPQHF.

This clonotype was recorded only once. The chain joins TRBV29-1 to TRBJ2-3; D may correspond to TRBD1 or TRBD2 (5 bases each). The CDR3 length is 13 residues. Germline assignment: CDR1 SQVTM and CDR2 ANQGSEA. V was trimmed by 6 bases and J by 1 base, leaving 11 bases between them. In nucleotides, the CDR3 is TGCAGCGTAGGGACGGTCGGCACAGATACGCAGTATTTT. It encodes CSVGTVGTDTQYF.

As regards this clonotype: Just one base apart from a much larger clone, this may be a read error. The genes are TRBV19 and TRBJ1-3; weak D call: TRBD1 (5 bases). The CDR3 has 15 amino acids. The germline V gene has CDR1 LNHDA and CDR2 SQIVND (reference sequence). Here the CDR3 DNA reads TGTGCCAGTAGTCAGAGGGAACTCCAGGGAAACACCACATATTTT. Protein sequence: CASSQRELQGNTTYF.

This clonotype was seen at least ten times. The chain carries TRBV2 and TRBJ1-5; 7 bases agree with TRBD1. The CDR3 is made up of 14 amino acids. Germline V gene lookup returns CDR1 SNHLY and CDR2 FYNNEI. J was trimmed by 4 bases and V by 3 bases; bases with no gene match: 3. DNA of the CDR3: TGTGCCAGCAGTGAGGCAGGGGGAAATCAGCCCCAGCATTTT. Translation: CASSEAGGNQPQHF.

The V call is TRBV25-1, the J call TRBJ1-5, with D uncertain. Germline CDR1 MGHDK, CDR2 SYGVNS. Trimming pared 7 bases from V and 6 bases from J, leaving 13 bases between. The CDR3 sequence is 13 residues long. The CDR3 sequence: CASIPSTLQPQHF. The CDR3, as DNA: TGTGCCAGCATCCCCTCCACGCTTCAGCCCCAGCATTTT.

There are a few counts of this clonotype. The chain carries TRBV5-6 and TRBJ2-7; possibly TRBD1 or TRBD2 for D (5 bases each). The germline V and J ends were trimmed by 7 bases and 2 bases, with 13 bases remaining between them. The CDR3 length is 13 residues. Germline V gene data show CDR1 as SGHDT and CDR2 as YYEEEE. The CDR3 here is CASQASGPYEQYF. CDR3 nucleotide sequence: TGTGCCAGCCAAGCCTCGGGGCCCTACGAGCAGTACTTC.

This clonotype was counted ten times or more. This chain links TRBV24-1 with TRBJ1-3; 7 nucleotides line up with TRBD1. The junction had 2 bases not matched to a gene; V was cut back by 9 bases and J by 7 bases. The CDR3 is 11 amino acids. From germline, CDR1 is KGHDR and CDR2 SFDVKD. In DNA, the CDR3 is TGTGCCACCGGAGGGGGCAACACCATATATTTT. Its protein is CATGGGNTIYF.

The rearrangement joins TRBV12-3 or TRBV12-4 to TRBJ1-3, with unresolved D. The CDR3 length is 14 residues. V was trimmed by 3 bases and J by 3 bases, leaving 9 bases between them. CDR3 amino acids: CASSFSLIGNTIYF. The CDR3 bases are TGTGCCAGCAGTTTTTCCCTTATTGGAAACACCATATATTTT.

V gene TRBV15 combines with J gene TRBJ2-1; no reliable D call. The germline V gene encodes CDR1 LNHNV and CDR2 YYDKDF (reference sequence). V was cut by 3 bases and J by 7 bases, with 13 bases left in between. CDR3 size: 14 residues. The CDR3 sequence is CATSSRIGWNEQFF. As DNA, the CDR3 is TGTGCCACCAGCAGTAGAATAGGGTGGAATGAGCAGTTCTTC. Full variable domain (outside the CDR3, taken from reference TRBV15 and TRBJ2-1): DAMVIQNPRYQVTQFGKPVTLSCSQTLNHNVMYWYQQKSSQAPKLLFHYYDKDFNNEADTPDNFQSRRPNTSFCFLDIRSPGLGDTAMYLCATSSRIGWNEQFFGPGTRLTVL.

This CDR3 is CASSQLAVSSYEQYF. The CDR3 nucleotides read TGCGCCAGCAGCCAACTAGCGGTTAGCTCCTACGAGCAGTACTTC. The gene calls are TRBV4-3 and TRBJ2-7; 7 bases are shared with TRBD2. With V trimmed by 2 bases and J by 0 bases, 4 bases remained unmatched. Per the germline V gene, CDR1 is LGHNA and CDR2 is YSLEER. This CDR3 region has 15 residues.

This clonotype was detected ten times or more. The chain recombines TRBV4-3 with TRBJ2-7; 7 nucleotides line up with TRBD2. Looked up from germline, CDR1 is LGHNA and CDR2 is YSLEER. Trimming removed 1 base from V and 4 bases from J; junction bases left unmatched: 1. The CDR3 covers 13 residues. This chain's CDR3 is CASSQAAGYEQYF. The CDR3 DNA follows: TGCGCCAGCAGCCAAGCAGCGGGATACGAGCAGTACTTC.

This clonotype was detected many times. V and J are TRBV7-8 and TRBJ1-5; D might be TRBD1 (5 bases). The CDR3 contains 13 residues. V was clipped by 6 bases and J by 6 bases, with 12 bases between them. The germline V gene encodes CDR1 SGHVS and CDR2 FQNEAQ. The DNA of the CDR3 is TGTGCCAGCAGGTCAGGGTTGGGTCAGCCCCAGCATTTT. Its protein is CASRSGLGQPQHF.

In its sample, this clonotype was seen many times. The chain links TRBV29-1 to TRBJ1-1; D is unresolved. This CDR3 is built from 12 residues. V was cut by 6 bases and J by 0 bases, with 8 bases left in between. The germline V gene has CDR1 SQVTM and CDR2 ANQGSEA. The DNA for the CDR3 is TGCAGCGTCATCAGGATGAACACTGAAGCTTTCTTT. Translating it yields CSVIRMNTEAFF.